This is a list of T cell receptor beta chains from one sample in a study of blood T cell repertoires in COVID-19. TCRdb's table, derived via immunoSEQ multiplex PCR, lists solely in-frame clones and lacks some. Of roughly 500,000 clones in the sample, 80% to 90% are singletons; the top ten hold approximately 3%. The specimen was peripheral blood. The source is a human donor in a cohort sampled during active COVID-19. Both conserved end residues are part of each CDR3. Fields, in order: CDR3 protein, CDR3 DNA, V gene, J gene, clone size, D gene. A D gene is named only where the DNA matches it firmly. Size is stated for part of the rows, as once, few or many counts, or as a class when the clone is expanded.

CDR3: CASSQRGIQVAYGYTF; DNA: TGCGCCAGCAGCCAAAGGGGGATACAGGTTGCCTATGGCTACACCTTC; V: TRBV4-3; J: TRBJ1-2; size: -; D: -
CDR3: CASSESLDTGRENTEAFF; DNA: TGTGCCAGCAGTGAAAGTTTGGACACCGGGAGAGAGAACACTGAAGCTTTCTTT; V: TRBV2; J: TRBJ1-1; size: -; D: -
CDR3: CASSYYGNTIYF; DNA: TGTGCCAGCAGCTACTACGGGAACACCATATATTTT; V: TRBV7-2; J: TRBJ1-3; size: few; D: -
CDR3: CASSEGAGSYEQYF; DNA: TGTGCCAGCAGTGAGGGGGCGGGCTCCTACGAGCAGTACTTC; V: TRBV2; J: TRBJ2-7; size: once; D: -
CDR3: CASSSLSTGNSGANVLTF; DNA: TGTGCCAGCAGCTCGCTATCGACAGGGAACTCTGGGGCCAACGTCCTGACTTTC; V: TRBV5-4; J: TRBJ2-6; size: -; D: TRBD1
CDR3: CASSQGQRPSTDTQYF; DNA: TGTGCCAGCAGCCAAGGCCAGCGCCCTAGCACAGATACGCAGTATTTT; V: TRBV3-1/TRBV3-2; J: TRBJ2-3; size: -; D: -
CDR3: CASSLAGGELFF; DNA: TGTGCCAGCAGTCTAGCGGGCGGGGAGCTGTTTTTT; V: TRBV6-5; J: TRBJ2-2; size: -; D: TRBD2
CDR3: CASSDTGEGEKLFF; DNA: TGTGCCAGCAGTGACACGGGGGAGGGAGAAAAACTGTTTTTT; V: TRBV6-1; J: TRBJ1-4; size: -; D: -
CDR3: CASSQRSGDGYTF; DNA: TGCGCCAGCAGCCAACGATCCGGGGATGGCTACACCTTC; V: TRBV4-3; J: TRBJ1-2; size: -; D: -
CDR3: CASSLGTGGSLTEAFF; DNA: TGTGCCAGCAGCCTCGGGACAGGGGGCTCGTTAACTGAAGCTTTCTTT; V: TRBV3-1/TRBV3-2; J: TRBJ1-1; size: -; D: TRBD1
CDR3: CASSLLQGRETQYF; DNA: TGTGCCAGCAGCTTGCTACAGGGACGGGAGACCCAGTACTTC; V: TRBV7-9; J: TRBJ2-5; size: -; D: -
CDR3: CASSLPDRRGNEKLFF; DNA: TGTGCCAGCAGTCTGCCCGACCGGAGGGGTAATGAAAAACTGTTTTTT; V: TRBV27; J: TRBJ1-4; size: -; D: -
CDR3: CASSTTGGKETQYF; DNA: TGTGCCAGCAGCACGACAGGGGGAAAAGAGACCCAGTACTTC; V: TRBV5-4; J: TRBJ2-5; size: once; D: TRBD1
CDR3: CASSPKPRLDNEQFF; DNA: TGTGCCAGCAGCCCTAAGCCCCGACTTGACAATGAGCAGTTCTTC; V: TRBV7-9; J: TRBJ2-1; size: many; D: -
CDR3: CATTAGTSVYEQYF; DNA: TGTGCCACCACCGCCGGGACTAGCGTCTACGAGCAGTACTTC; V: TRBV18; J: TRBJ2-7; size: -; D: TRBD2
CDR3: CASSLGGVTTYGYTF; DNA: TGTGCCAGCAGCTTAGGTGGCGTAACTACCTATGGCTACACCTTC; V: TRBV7-8; J: TRBJ1-2; size: -; D: -
CDR3: CAWARGGNSGNTIYF; DNA: TGTGCCTGGGCGCGGGGGGGTAACTCTGGAAACACCATATATTTT; V: TRBV30; J: TRBJ1-3; size: -; D: -
CDR3: CASTPDQVRTAGELFF; DNA: TGTGCCAGCACTCCCGATCAGGTCCGCACTGCCGGGGAGCTGTTTTTT; V: TRBV5-4; J: TRBJ2-2; size: few; D: -
CDR3: CASSLKPDTEAFF; DNA: TGTGCCAGCAGCTTAAAGCCGGACACTGAAGCTTTCTTT; V: TRBV7-2; J: TRBJ1-1; size: -; D: -
CDR3: CASSTPGQGRARDTEAFF; DNA: TGTGCCAGCAGTACACCGGGACAGGGAAGGGCCCGCGACACTGAAGCTTTCTTT; V: TRBV4-2; J: TRBJ1-1; size: -; D: TRBD1
CDR3: CASSSPGEGVSTEAFF; DNA: TGTGCCAGCAGCTCCCCAGGGGAAGGCGTGAGCACTGAAGCTTTCTTT; V: TRBV5-6; J: TRBJ1-1; size: few; D: -
CDR3: CASSPPGAGVGVGEKLFF; DNA: TGTGCCAGCAGCCCCCCCGGGGCAGGGGTTGGAGTAGGTGAAAAACTGTTTTTT; V: TRBV3-1/TRBV3-2; J: TRBJ1-4; size: -; D: -
CDR3: CASSQDGRQSTDTQYF; DNA: TGTGCCAGCAGCCAAGATGGGCGCCAAAGCACAGATACGCAGTATTTT; V: TRBV4-2; J: TRBJ2-3; size: -; D: -
CDR3: CASSLPSGGPGSDTQYF; DNA: TGTGCCAGCAGCTTGCCCTCGGGAGGGCCGGGATCAGATACGCAGTATTTT; V: TRBV5-5; J: TRBJ2-3; size: -; D: TRBD2
CDR3: CASSFTAAPYNEQFF; DNA: TGTGCCAGCAGTTTCACAGCGGCCCCCTACAATGAGCAGTTCTTC; V: TRBV28; J: TRBJ2-1; size: once; D: -
CDR3: CASSVTGTGRPYEQYF; DNA: TGTGCCAGCAGCGTAACCGGGACAGGTCGACCCTACGAGCAGTACTTC; V: TRBV9; J: TRBJ2-7; size: -; D: TRBD1
CDR3: CASGTGNRGTGELFF; DNA: TGTGCCAGCGGTACAGGGAATCGTGGCACCGGGGAGCTGTTTTTT; V: TRBV2; J: TRBJ2-2; size: few; D: -
CDR3: CASMEVTSGRNEQFF; DNA: TGTGCCAGCATGGAGGTGACTAGCGGGAGAAATGAGCAGTTCTTC; V: TRBV2; J: TRBJ2-1; size: -; D: TRBD2
CDR3: CASSLDRANTEAFF; DNA: TGTGCCAGCAGTTTGGACAGGGCGAACACTGAAGCTTTCTTT; V: TRBV27; J: TRBJ1-1; size: -; D: TRBD1
CDR3: CASSLVGRESPYEQYF; DNA: TGTGCCAGCAGCTTAGTAGGGCGGGAGTCCCCCTACGAGCAGTACTTC; V: TRBV7-2; J: TRBJ2-7; size: few; D: TRBD2
CDR3: CASSPTGYEAFF; DNA: TGTGCCAGCTCACCAACGGGATATGAAGCTTTCTTT; V: TRBV18; J: TRBJ1-1; size: -; D: -
CDR3: CAWSAANRGRTEAFF; DNA: TGTGCCTGGAGTGCCGCGAACAGGGGGCGGACTGAAGCTTTCTTT; V: TRBV30; J: TRBJ1-1; size: -; D: TRBD1
CDR3: CASSYTTDRGYGYTF; DNA: TGTGCCAGCAGTTACACTACGGACAGAGGTTATGGCTACACCTTC; V: TRBV6-5; J: TRBJ1-2; size: -; D: -
CDR3: CAWRGWSGLNEQFF; DNA: TGTGCCTGGAGGGGGTGGTCAGGACTCAATGAGCAGTTCTTC; V: TRBV30; J: TRBJ2-1; size: -; D: -
CDR3: CASSLNLASNQPQHF; DNA: TGCGCCAGCAGCTTGAATCTGGCAAGCAATCAGCCCCAGCATTTT; V: TRBV5-1; J: TRBJ1-5; size: -; D: -
CDR3: CASSPGAQNTEAFF; DNA: TGTGCCAGCAGTCCAGGGGCGCAGAACACTGAAGCTTTCTTT; V: TRBV28; J: TRBJ1-1; size: -; D: -
CDR3: CASSWQAGGGYEQYF; DNA: TGTGCCAGCAGCTGGCAAGCGGGGGGAGGGTACGAGCAGTACTTC; V: TRBV7-8; J: TRBJ2-7; size: -; D: TRBD2
CDR3: CASSLAGGTGELFF; DNA: TGTGCCAGCAGCTTAGCGGGGGGCACCGGGGAGCTGTTTTTT; V: TRBV5-4; J: TRBJ2-2; size: -; D: TRBD2
CDR3: CASSPERGPEETQYF; DNA: TGTGCCAGCAGCCCAGAGCGGGGCCCCGAAGAGACCCAGTACTTC; V: TRBV7-3; J: TRBJ2-5; size: -; D: TRBD2
CDR3: CASRRTGVYEQYF; DNA: TGTGCCAGCAGGCGGACAGGGGTCTACGAGCAGTACTTC; V: TRBV6-5; J: TRBJ2-7; size: -; D: TRBD1
CDR3: CATSDFGGYNEQFF; DNA: TGTGCCACCAGTGATTTCGGAGGGTACAATGAGCAGTTCTTC; V: TRBV24-1; J: TRBJ2-1; size: -; D: -
CDR3: CASSGQGQGTYGYTF; DNA: TGTGCCAGCAGCGGACAGGGACAGGGGACCTATGGCTACACCTTC; V: TRBV9; J: TRBJ1-2; size: -; D: TRBD1
CDR3: CASSQEAGLYYNEQFF; DNA: TGTGCCAGCAGCCAAGAGGCGGGACTATACTACAATGAGCAGTTCTTC; V: TRBV3-1/TRBV3-2; J: TRBJ2-1; size: -; D: TRBD2
CDR3: CASRPRGHGEAFF; DNA: TGTGCCAGCAGGCCCAGGGGGCATGGTGAAGCTTTCTTT; V: TRBV6-5; J: TRBJ1-1; size: -; D: TRBD1
CDR3: CASSQAHYKETQYF; DNA: TGTGCCAGCAGCCAAGCACACTACAAAGAGACCCAGTACTTC; V: TRBV3-1/TRBV3-2; J: TRBJ2-5; size: -; D: -
CDR3: CAISPGQGAGNEKLFF; DNA: TGTGCCATCAGTCCGGGACAGGGGGCCGGTAATGAAAAACTGTTTTTT; V: TRBV10-3; J: TRBJ1-4; size: -; D: TRBD1
CDR3: CAWSVGTGTEAFF; DNA: TGTGCCTGGAGTGTAGGGACAGGAACTGAAGCTTTCTTT; V: TRBV30; J: TRBJ1-1; size: -; D: TRBD1
CDR3: CASSHSSGFPYEQYF; DNA: TGTGCCAGCAGTCATTCCTCGGGTTTCCCCTACGAGCAGTACTTC; V: TRBV27; J: TRBJ2-7; size: -; D: -
CDR3: CASSLREGLNEQFF; DNA: TGTGCCAGCAGTTTACGGGAGGGCTTGAATGAGCAGTTCTTC; V: TRBV27; J: TRBJ2-1; size: -; D: TRBD2